Following are 21 T cell receptor beta chains from one sample sequenced in a study of T cell responses to AZD1222 COVID-19 vaccine. The data were produced by immunoSEQ multiplex PCR, yet TCRdb's version contains in-frame clones alone and is incomplete. Among 150,000 to 200,000 clones listed, about nine tenths were seen once. Here the sequenced sample was peripheral blood, taken 28 days after the second AZD1222 dose. The receptors here all came from an adult who received the AZD1222 COVID-19 vaccine.

The chain links TRBV5-4 to TRBJ2-1; D could derive from TRBD1 or TRBD2 (5 bases each). With 2 bases removed from V and 0 bases from J, the gap between germline ends came to 21 bases. Germline CDR1 SGHNT, CDR2 YYREEE (reference sequence). The CDR3 length is 19 residues. The CDR3 sequence is CASSFPHGGIPSSYNEQFF. The CDR3 DNA reads TGTGCCAGCAGCTTCCCCCATGGGGGAATTCCTAGCTCCTACAATGAGCAGTTCTTC.

The V gene is TRBV10-3, the J gene TRBJ1-2; tentatively, D is TRBD1 (5 bases). The V end was cut by 4 bases, the J end by 8 bases, with 11 bases between. Germline assignment: CDR1 ENHRY and CDR2 SYGVKD. There are 12 residues in the CDR3. The CDR3 DNA sequence: TGTGCCATCAGTGTGATCCAGGGAGGCTACACCTTC. It encodes CAISVIQGGYTF.

The V call is TRBV30, the J call TRBJ1-5, with 9 bases identical to TRBD1. This CDR3 has 14 residues. The germline CDR1 and CDR2 sequences are GTSNPN and SVGIG (reference sequence). V trimming: 1 base; J trimming: 7 bases; junction bases outside the gene matches: 5. The CDR3 DNA reads TGTGCCTGGAGTGATGGACAGGGGTCCCAGCCCCAGCATTTT. Residues: CAWSDGQGSQPQHF.

The table lists this clone with a few counts. The J gene is TRBJ1-6, the V gene TRBV27, with 8 bases lining up with TRBD1. V lost 7 bases, J lost 7 bases, and 6 bases stayed unmatched. The CDR3 is 14 residues long. Germline values: CDR1 MNHEY, CDR2 SMNVEV (reference sequence). The CDR3 reads CASKTTGENSPLHF. CDR3 DNA: TGTGCCAGCAAAACGACAGGGGAAAATTCACCCCTCCACTTT.

The J gene is TRBJ2-7, the V gene TRBV14, with 14 nucleotides matching TRBD2. Trimming at V came to 4 bases and at J to 7 bases, leaving 9 bases not matched to a gene. CDR3 size: 16 residues. The germline V gene has CDR1 SGHDN and CDR2 FVKESK. The CDR3 reads CASSLRLAGGPREQYF. The CDR3 DNA reads TGTGCCAGCAGCCTACGACTAGCGGGAGGGCCGCGGGAGCAGTACTTC. Filled out from reference TRBV14 and TRBJ2-7, the complete variable domain reads EAGVTQFPSHSVIEKGQTVTLRCDPISGHDNLYWYRRVMGKEIKFLLHFVKESKQDESGMPNNRFLAERTGGTYSTLKVQPAELEDSGVYFCASSLRLAGGPREQYFGPGTRLTVT.

This chain connects TRBV3-1 (or the pseudogene TRBV3-2) to TRBJ2-1; 11 bases map to TRBD2. The length of the CDR3 is 18 residues. Per the germline V gene, CDR1 is LGHDT and CDR2 is YNNKEL (reference sequence). J was trimmed by 5 bases and V by 0 bases; bases with no gene match: 9. The CDR3 reads CASSQDPSTSGGHNEQFF. The CDR3 DNA reads as TGTGCCAGCAGCCAAGACCCCAGTACTAGCGGGGGACACAATGAGCAGTTCTTC.

The genes are TRBV3-1 (or the pseudogene TRBV3-2) and TRBJ1-1; no reliable D call. The CDR3 runs 13 residues. Trimming left V 6 bases short and J 0 bases short, with 8 bases between. Germline V lookup: CDR1 LGHDT, CDR2 YNNKEL (reference sequence). The CDR3 sequence: CASSFQLNTEAFF. CDR3 in DNA: TGTGCCAGCAGTTTTCAATTGAACACTGAAGCTTTCTTT.

The chain recombines TRBV2 with TRBJ1-5; no clear D gene. This CDR3 contains 16 residues. CDR1 and CDR2 (germline): SNHLY, FYNNEI. The V and J ends lost 2 bases and 3 bases respectively, with 14 bases between them. The CDR3 region has the DNA TGTGCCAGCAGTGAAAAGGGAGCGGTGCACAATCAGCCCCAGCATTTT. Encoded protein: CASSEKGAVHNQPQHF.

V is TRBV6-5 and J is TRBJ1-5, with 10 bases lining up with TRBD1. The CDR3 spans 15 residues. CDR1 and CDR2 from the germline V gene are MNHEY and SVGAGI. V was pared by 6 bases and J by 6 bases, with 8 bases of the junction left unmatched. The CDR3 nucleotides are TGTGCCAGCAGAGGCTTAGACAGGGGGCGTCAGCCCCAGCATTTT. Protein product: CASRGLDRGRQPQHF.

The chain employs TRBV3-1 (or the pseudogene TRBV3-2) and TRBJ2-3; TRBD2 aligns across 13 bases. Trimming removed 3 bases from V and 3 bases from J; junction bases left unmatched: 6. There are 17 residues in the CDR3. From germline, CDR1 is LGHDT and CDR2 YNNKEL (reference sequence). In nucleotides, the CDR3 is TGTGCCAGCAGCCACCGGACTAGCGGGAGAAGGACAGATACGCAGTATTTT. It specifies CASSHRTSGRRTDTQYF.

The chain recombines TRBV4-3 with TRBJ1-6; D gene unclear. Germline-derived CDR1 and CDR2 are LGHNA and YSLEER. This CDR3 is 16 amino acids long. Trimming took off 1 base at V and 0 bases at J, with 7 bases between the two ends. The CDR3 DNA sequence: TGCGCCAGCAGCCAAGCTATGGGCTCCTATAATTCACCCCTCCACTTT. As protein: CASSQAMGSYNSPLHF.

This chain connects TRBV7-9 to TRBJ2-1; 8 positions agree with TRBD1. The CDR3 has 16 amino acids. Trimming at V came to 4 bases and at J to 0 bases, leaving 5 bases not matched to a gene. Germline CDR1 SEHNR, CDR2 FQNEAQ (reference sequence). The chain's CDR3 is CASSSGQGSSYNEQFF. The DNA of the CDR3 is TGTGCCAGCAGCTCCGGACAGGGCAGCTCCTACAATGAGCAGTTCTTC.

V is TRBV6-6 and J is TRBJ1-2; the match to TRBD1 covers 7 bases. V trimming: 5 bases; J trimming: 6 bases; junction bases outside the gene matches: 6. This CDR3 is built from 13 residues. Germline V gene sequence: CDR1 MNHNY, CDR2 SVGAGI (reference sequence). DNA of the CDR3: TGTGCCAGCAGTGGAACAGGGGCGGATGGCTACACCTTC. Amino acid sequence: CASSGTGADGYTF.

The gene calls are TRBV3-1 (or the pseudogene TRBV3-2) and TRBJ1-2; a weak D match, TRBD1 (5 bases). The CDR3 spans 13 residues. Germline V gene sequence: CDR1 LGHDT, CDR2 YNNKEL (reference sequence). V lost 0 bases to trimming and J lost 8 bases, with 10 bases between them. In DNA, the CDR3 is TGTGCCAGCAGCCAAGATCAGCGGGGCGGCTACACCTTC. Translation: CASSQDQRGGYTF.

This clone has a single count. This rearrangement joins TRBV5-1 to TRBJ2-5; 10 bases are a match to TRBD1. The germline CDR1 and CDR2 sequences are SGHRS and YFSETQ. The trim removed 4 bases at V and 2 bases at J, leaving 5 bases unmatched. This CDR3 contains 15 residues. In DNA form, the CDR3 reads TGCGCCAGCAGCCTGGGACAGGGGACACAAGAGACCCAGTACTTC. Residues: CASSLGQGTQETQYF.

The chain combines TRBV21-1 with TRBJ2-7; TRBD2 is the table's D call and was not checked against the DNA. TRBV21-1 is assigned pseudogene status. The CDR3 length is 13 residues. This CDR3 is CASTLPSSYEQYF. The CDR3 DNA is TGTGCCAGCACCCTCCCTAGCTCCTACGAGCAGTACTTC.

The chain carries TRBV19 and TRBJ2-2, with D perhaps matching TRBD1 or TRBD2 (6 bases each). The CDR3 extends over 15 amino acids. Trimming removed 3 bases at V and 4 bases at J, with 12 bases between. From germline, CDR1 is LNHDA and CDR2 SQIVND (reference sequence). CDR3 amino acids: CASSIASGATGELFF. CDR3 nucleotides: TGTGCCAGTAGTATCGCGTCGGGGGCCACCGGGGAGCTGTTTTTT.

The J gene is TRBJ2-1, the V gene TRBV19; D unresolved. The germline CDR1 and CDR2 sequences are LNHDA and SQIVND (reference sequence). This CDR3 is built from 14 residues. V lost 1 base and J lost 2, with 6 bases in between. Here the CDR3 reads CASSIGDTYNEQFF. The CDR3 coding sequence is TGTGCCAGTAGTATAGGCGACACCTACAATGAGCAGTTCTTC.

This clone occurred a few times. This chain links TRBV6-4 with TRBJ2-2; 9 bases map to TRBD2. The CDR3 consists of 16 residues. V gave up 3 bases and J gave up 2 bases; unmatched junction bases: 4. Germline values: CDR1 MRHNA, CDR2 SNTAGT. CDR3: CASSESGTSNTGELFF. CDR3 DNA sequence: TGTGCCAGCAGTGAGTCCGGGACTAGCAACACCGGGGAGCTGTTTTTT.

This clone was recorded only once. The chain employs TRBV5-1 and TRBJ2-1; 11 positions agree with TRBD2. This CDR3 contains 18 residues. J was trimmed by 10 bases and V by 0 bases; bases with no gene match: 15. Looked up from germline, CDR1 is SGHRS and CDR2 is YFSETQ. The CDR3 DNA follows: TGCGCCAGCAGCTTGGAGGGGGCTAGCGGGAGGTCGCCGCGGGAGCAGTTCTTC. Translation gives CASSLEGASGRSPREQFF.

This chain links TRBV12-3 or TRBV12-4 with TRBJ2-5; 7 positions agree with TRBD1. The CDR3 spans 13 residues. J gave up 0 bases and V 5 bases, and 0 bases lay outside the gene matches. The CDR3 nucleotides read TGTGCCAGCAGTACAGGGGACCAAGAGACCCAGTACTTC. This encodes CASSTGDQETQYF.